Each of the 23 T cell receptor beta chains below was sequenced from the same sample in a study of shared clonotypes between healthy human individuals (TCRdb year 2020). Libraries came from the immunoSEQ multiplex PCR assay. TCRdb mirrors the immuneACCESS table, restricted to in-frame sequences. Some clones are absent from its copies; in checked studies, under half trace to an unresolved V gene, and the reason for the others is unknown. The sample yields about 680,000 clones; around 92% were counted once. The top ten constitute 20% to 25% of the sample. CD8 naive samples consisted of CD45RO-negative cells that were positively selected for CCR7, yielding a CD45RA+CCR7+ population without TemRA cells. Material: naive CD8+ T cells sorted from blood. What the cell subset or site label conveys for this sample: CD45RA+CCR7+. Every receptor here comes from a man aged 25-40 years in good health.

The chain uses TRBV5-8 and TRBJ2-2; D ambiguous. CDR1 and CDR2 from the germline V gene are SGHTS and YDEGEE. V lost 4 bases and J lost 13, with 14 bases in between. The length of the CDR3 is 12 residues. The CDR3 region has the DNA TGTGCCAGCAGCACGCGCGCTCTGGCGCTGTTTTTT. Its translation: CASSTRALALFF.

The V call is TRBV6-5, the J call TRBJ1-1; D call uncertain. From germline, CDR1 is MNHEY and CDR2 SVGAGI. There are 14 residues in the CDR3. Trimming pared 11 bases from V and 8 bases from J, leaving 24 bases between. The CDR3 bases are TGTGCCTCCAGGTACGGCCCTCCTTCGGAAGAAGCTTTCTTT. Amino acids: CASRYGPPSEEAFF.

A single count supports this clone. The DNA of the CDR3 is TGCGCCAGCAGCTTGGTAGGGAATAACTACAATGAGCAGTTCTTC. The encoded protein is CASSLVGNNYNEQFF. This chain uses TRBV5-1 with TRBJ2-1; D is unresolved. Germline V gives CDR1 SGHRS, CDR2 YFSETQ. V lost 0 bases and J 3 bases, leaving 10 bases between the germline ends. The CDR3 loop spans 15 amino acids.

The gene calls are TRBV27 and TRBJ2-2, with D hard to call. Trimming left V 3 bases short and J 6 bases short, with 11 bases between. The CDR3 totals 14 residues. Germline values: CDR1 MNHEY, CDR2 SMNVEV (reference sequence). For the CDR3, the DNA is TGTGCCAGCAGTTTCCCCTCTAGTGCCGGGGAGCTGTTTTTT. As protein: CASSFPSSAGELFF.

The count of this clone is one. The chain employs TRBV7-9 and TRBJ2-1, with 12 nucleotides matching TRBD2. Germline V gene lookup returns CDR1 SEHNR and CDR2 FQNEAQ (reference sequence). J was trimmed by 5 bases and V by 5 bases; bases with no gene match: 7. The CDR3 runs 16 residues. CDR3 sequence: CASSPSGLAGDNEQFF. CDR3 sequence (DNA): TGTGCCAGCAGCCCTTCGGGACTAGCGGGCGACAATGAGCAGTTCTTC.

The chain carries TRBV27 and TRBJ1-2; maybe TRBD1 (5 bases). Germline V gives CDR1 MNHEY, CDR2 SMNVEV (reference sequence). V shed 4 bases and J shed 3 bases, with 9 bases lying between them. The CDR3 totals 13 residues. CDR3: CASSSLTDYGYTF. CDR3 bases: TGTGCCAGCAGTTCGCTGACAGACTATGGCTACACCTTC.

The V gene is TRBV18, the J gene TRBJ1-5; 9 nucleotides line up with TRBD1. The V gene's germline CDR1 is KGHSH and CDR2 LQKENI. The ends lost 3 bases at V and 4 bases at J; junction bases unmatched: 7. This CDR3 has 16 residues. The CDR3 sequence: CASSPGTGFWNQPQHF. CDR3 nucleotide sequence: TGTGCCAGCTCACCGGGGACAGGGTTTTGGAATCAGCCCCAGCATTTT. The full variable domain, in which reference TRBV18 and TRBJ1-5 provide the parts outside the CDR3, is NAGVMQNPRHLVRRRGQEARLRCSPMKGHSHVYWYRQLPEEGLKFMVYLQKENIIDESGMPKERFSAEFPKEGPSILRIQQVVRGDSAAYFCASSPGTGFWNQPQHFGDGTRLSIL.

CDR3 in DNA: TGTGCCAGCAGCTTCCATGGCCCTCAGGCGGGCTATGGCTACACCTTC. It yields the protein CASSFHGPQAGYGYTF. The rearrangement joins TRBV13 to TRBJ1-2, with D unclear. CDR3 size: 16 residues. Trimming took 3 bases from V and 4 from J, leaving 18 bases between them. In germline, CDR1 is PRHDT, CDR2 FYEKMQ (reference sequence).

V is TRBV30 and J is TRBJ2-7, with 8 positions matching TRBD2. The CDR3 extends over 14 amino acids. Germline assignment: CDR1 GTSNPN and CDR2 SVGIG (reference sequence). The ends lost 4 bases at V and 4 bases at J; junction bases unmatched: 9. CDR3 DNA sequence: TGTGCCTGGACGTCCGGGACTAGACCTTACGAGCAGTACTTC. This translates into CAWTSGTRPYEQYF. Drawing the rest from reference TRBV30 and TRBJ2-7, the complete variable domain is SQTIHQWPATLVQPVGSPLSLECTVEGTSNPNLYWYRQAAGRGLQLLFYSVGIGQISSEVPQNLSASRPQDRQFILSSKKLLLSDSGFYLCAWTSGTRPYEQYFGPGTRLTVT.

The chain is built from TRBV27 and TRBJ2-4; D is perhaps TRBD1 (6 bases). The CDR3 loop spans 14 amino acids. Per the germline V gene, CDR1 is MNHEY and CDR2 is SMNVEV (reference sequence). V shed 4 bases and J shed 8 bases, with 15 bases lying between them. CDR3 sequence (DNA): TGTGCCAGCAGTTCCCGGCAGGGGCAGGACATTCAGTACTTC. Its protein product is CASSSRQGQDIQYF.

This chain links TRBV7-9 with TRBJ2-5, with D possibly matching TRBD1 (5 bases). Trimming stripped 2 bases from V and 2 bases from J, with 12 bases between. Germline loops: CDR1 SEHNR, CDR2 FQNEAQ (reference sequence). The CDR3 is made up of 15 amino acids. The CDR3 protein is CASSLRGQGQETQYF. DNA of the CDR3: TGTGCCAGCAGCTTAAGGGGTCAGGGTCAAGAGACCCAGTACTTC.

This clone appeared once. CDR3 amino acids: CASSGQGKGTQTSTEAFF. In DNA form, the CDR3 reads TGTGCCAGCAGTGGTCAAGGCAAAGGGACCCAGACTTCCACTGAAGCTTTCTTT. The chain uses TRBV27 and TRBJ1-1; D perhaps matches TRBD1 (5 bases). Germline-derived CDR1 and CDR2 are MNHEY and SMNVEV (reference sequence). The CDR3 has 18 residues. With 5 bases removed from V and 4 bases from J, the gap between germline ends came to 26 bases.

V usage is TRBV9 and J usage is TRBJ1-1; D is unresolved. From germline, CDR1 is SGDLS and CDR2 YYNGEE. V was pared by 4 bases and J by 1 base, with 5 bases between. The CDR3 spans 12 residues. The chain's CDR3 is CASSSGNTEAFF. CDR3 DNA: TGTGCCAGCAGCTCCGGGAACACTGAAGCTTTCTTT.

The rearrangement links TRBV7-9 to TRBJ1-2; 8 nucleotides line up with TRBD1. The V and J ends lost 5 bases and 4 bases, in that order; junction bases with no gene match: 12. The CDR3 runs 16 residues. Germline V CDR1 and CDR2: SEHNR, FQNEAQ (reference sequence). CDR3 residues: CASSPWTGLTSYGYTF. CDR3 DNA sequence: TGTGCCAGCAGCCCCTGGACAGGGTTGACATCCTATGGCTACACCTTC.

The table lists this clone with a few counts. This chain connects TRBV2 to TRBJ2-2, with 9 bases that match TRBD2. CDR1 is SNHLY, CDR2 FYNNEI, per germline. The CDR3 is 15 residues long. V gave up 6 bases and J gave up 6 bases; unmatched junction bases: 8. For the CDR3, the DNA is TGTGCCAGCAGCCCGATTAGCGGGAGTGCCGGGGAGCTGTTTTTT. Its protein product is CASSPISGSAGELFF.

J is TRBJ2-1 and V is TRBV30, with D possibly matching TRBD2 (5 bases). CDR1 is GTSNPN and CDR2 is SVGIG in the germline V gene (reference sequence). V was shortened by 4 bases and J by 4 bases, with 11 bases between the two germline ends. CDR3 size: 13 residues. The CDR3 DNA sequence: TGTGCCTGGAAACGCGGACTTTACAATGAGCAGTTCTTC. The encoded protein is CAWKRGLYNEQFF.

This sequence joins TRBV15 and TRBJ2-7; no clear D gene. Germline CDR1 LNHNV, CDR2 YYDKDF (reference sequence). The CDR3 has 14 amino acids. V lost 0 bases and J 3 bases, leaving 9 bases between the germline ends. The CDR3 DNA reads TGTGCCACCAGCAGAGAAAGTCAGGTCTACGAGCAGTACTTC. Its protein is CATSRESQVYEQYF. Full variable domain (rest looked up from reference TRBV15 and TRBJ2-7): DAMVIQNPRYQVTQFGKPVTLSCSQTLNHNVMYWYQQKSSQAPKLLFHYYDKDFNNEADTPDNFQSRRPNTSFCFLDIRSPGLGDTAMYLCATSRESQVYEQYFGPGTRLTVT.

The genes are TRBV5-4 and TRBJ1-1; tentatively, D is TRBD1 (5 bases). From germline, CDR1 is SGHNT and CDR2 YYREEE (reference sequence). V was trimmed by 3 bases and J by 8 bases, leaving 14 bases between them. CDR3 length equals 13 residues. CDR3 in amino acids: CASSSEAGGEAFF. CDR3 coding DNA: TGTGCCAGCAGCTCCGAAGCGGGGGGAGAAGCTTTCTTT. The variable domain in full, completed from reference TRBV5-4 and TRBJ1-1, reads ETGVTQSPTHLIKTRGQQVTLRCSSQSGHNTVSWYQQALGQGPQFIFQYYREEENGRGNFPPRFSGLQFPNYSSELNVNALELDDSALYLCASSSEAGGEAFFGQGTRLTVV.

The CDR3 region is CASSLTGSGTEAFF. The CDR3 DNA follows: TGTGCCAGCAGCTTAACAGGGAGCGGCACTGAAGCTTTCTTT. The chain links TRBV5-4 to TRBJ1-1; tentative D call: TRBD1 (6 bases). Deletions cut 2 bases from V and 4 bases from J, with 12 bases between. The CDR3 loop spans 14 amino acids. Germline V gene sequence: CDR1 SGHNT, CDR2 YYREEE (reference sequence).

This clone was recorded a few times. This sequence joins TRBV5-4 and TRBJ2-7, with 7 bases identical to TRBD1. Germline trimming cut 0 bases from V and 4 bases from J; bases unmatched to any gene: 7. CDR3 size: 15 residues. Germline CDR1 SGHNT, CDR2 YYREEE (reference sequence). The CDR3 region is CASSLDQGDNYEQYF. In DNA form, the CDR3 reads TGTGCCAGCAGCTTGGATCAGGGGGACAATTACGAGCAGTACTTC.

This clone came up once. V is TRBV5-1 and J is TRBJ2-2; D gene unclear. This CDR3 region has 17 residues. Germline assignment: CDR1 SGHRS and CDR2 YFSETQ. V was shortened by 0 bases and J by 1 base, with 13 bases between the two germline ends. The CDR3 reads CASSLDGQRRNTGELFF. The DNA of the CDR3 is TGCGCCAGCAGCTTGGACGGCCAGCGACGGAACACCGGGGAGCTGTTTTTT.

The rearrangement links TRBV27 to TRBJ1-5; 7 bases line up with TRBD1. There are 14 residues in the CDR3. The V and J ends lost 6 bases and 3 bases, in that order; junction bases with no gene match: 5. Germline lookup yields CDR1 MNHEY and CDR2 SMNVEV (reference sequence). The chain's CDR3 is CASSPTGNNQPQHF. CDR3 DNA: TGTGCCAGCAGCCCGACAGGGAACAATCAGCCCCAGCATTTT.

V gene TRBV7-6 combines with J gene TRBJ1-1; no reliable D call. The CDR3 runs 15 residues. Germline V gene sequence: CDR1 SGHVS, CDR2 FNYEAQ. Trimming shortened V by 3 bases and J by 2 bases, and 13 bases separated the two germline ends. The CDR3 DNA reads TGTGCCAGCAGCTTTATCCTGGGCCTTAACACTGAAGCTTTCTTT. Translation gives CASSFILGLNTEAFF.